One sample yielded the 11 T cell receptor beta chains listed below, sequenced in a study of CD8+CD57+ T cells in acquired aplastic anemia. Only patients with CD8+CD57+ cell expansion on flow cytometry were chosen for sequencing. TCR beta VDJ and CDR3 profiles were obtained from a genomic DNA template. TCRdb analysed the reads with MiXCR anew, one entry per CDR3 protein. This sample yields around 250,000 distinct CDR3 sequences, of which 82% are seen a single time; 40% to 55% belongs to the top ten. The sequenced material came from sorted CD4+, CD8+, or CD8+CD57+ T cells (not recorded which) from PBMCs. The origin of the receptors is a human donor with aplastic anemia.

This chain links TRBV7-2 with TRBJ2-1; no definite D call. Germline CDR1 is SGHTA and CDR2 is FQGNSA. The CDR3 is 16 amino acids. Between the trimmed V and J ends, which lost 3 bases and 13 bases, there was a span of 25 bases. The CDR3, as DNA: TGTGCCAGCAGCTTGCAAGGAAGCGCCGACTGCGGCGACCAGTTCTTC. This sequence encodes CASSLQGSADCGDQFF.

This clonotype was detected a few times. This sequence joins TRBV2 and TRBJ2-5; no clear D gene. The CDR3 has 14 residues. Germline V gene lookup returns CDR1 SNHLY and CDR2 FYNNEI. Between the trimmed V and J ends, which lost 11 bases and 5 bases, there was a span of 21 bases. The CDR3 nucleotides are TGTGCCGGCTGCGAGGCAGCGAGGTTGGAGACCCAGTACTTC. Amino acid sequence: CAGCEAARLETQYF.

The chain joins TRBV7-2 to TRBJ2-5; 11 bases are a match to TRBD1. This CDR3 spans 14 amino acids. Germline V CDR1 and CDR2: SGHTA, FQGNSA. With 5 bases clipped from V and 14 bases from J, the junction kept 13 bases outside the gene matches. The CDR3 nucleotides read TGTGCCAGCAGCAGGACAGGGGGCGCCGACTATGGCTACTTC. Translation: CASSRTGGADYGYF.

The CDR3 DNA reads as TGTGCCAGCAGCGACTCGGGGGTGAAATCCTACGAGCAGTACTTC. This codes for CASSDSGVKSYEQYF. This rearrangement joins TRBV5-4 to TRBJ2-7, with D perhaps matching TRBD2 (6 bases). V gave up 4 bases and J gave up 1 base, with 15 bases separating them. This CDR3 region has 15 residues. Per the germline V gene, CDR1 is SGHNT and CDR2 is YYREEE (reference sequence).

The V call is TRBV7-3, the J call TRBJ2-5, with a tentative D call TRBD2 (7 bases). V lost 3 bases, J lost 14 bases, and 25 bases lay in between. The CDR3 spans 15 residues. Germline V gene lookup returns CDR1 SGHTA and CDR2 FQGTGA. The CDR3 region has the DNA TGTGCCAGCAGCTTGAGTGCGAGGGGGGGCAGGACCGATTACTTC. Encoded protein: CASSLSARGGRTDYF.

This chain uses TRBV10-3 with TRBJ1-2, with D possibly matching TRBD1 (5 bases). CDR1 and CDR2 from the germline V gene are ENHRY and SYGVKD. V was cut by 2 bases and J by 4 bases, with 14 bases left in between. The CDR3 is 15 amino acids. Here the CDR3 reads CAISEEGRGGYGYTF. DNA for the CDR3: TGTGCCATCAGTGAGGAGGGGCGGGGTGGCTATGGCTACACCTTC.

The chain has TRBV19 and TRBJ2-1, with TRBD1 matching 8 bases. Germline assignment: CDR1 LNHDA and CDR2 SQIVND (reference sequence). The V segment lost 2 bases and the J segment 4 bases; nucleotides outside the gene matches: 4. The CDR3 is made up of 15 amino acids. The CDR3 nucleotides are TGTGCCAGTAGTATAACAGGGGGTTGGTACAATGAGCAGTTCTTC. This codes for CASSITGGWYNEQFF.

The rearrangement links TRBV9 to TRBJ2-3, with 8 bases fitting TRBD2. Germline CDR1 is SGDLS and CDR2 is YYNGEE. The V gene end was trimmed by 4 bases and the J gene end by 10 bases; junction bases not matched to a gene: 11. The CDR3 loop spans 14 amino acids. In DNA, the CDR3 is TGTGCCAGCAGCTTAGCGGGACGGCCCGAATCGCAGTATTTT. Its translation is CASSLAGRPESQYF.

CDR3 DNA: TGTGCCAGCAGCTTAGTCGTGGGCACCATATCCATCAGCGAAGCTTTCTTT. This encodes CASSLVVGTISISEAFF. This chain links TRBV7-9 with TRBJ1-1; D is unresolved. This CDR3 spans 17 amino acids. Looked up from germline, CDR1 is SEHNR and CDR2 is FQNEAQ (reference sequence). Trimming stripped 1 base from V and 8 bases from J, with 23 bases between.

This clonotype was recorded once. At one end the junction does not follow the germline gene, possibly because of a read error. The CDR3 is CASSLARGPLLFGF. CDR3 coding DNA: TGTGCCAGCAGCTTAGCACGAGGGCCCCTGTTGTTTGGATTT. The rearrangement uses TRBV7-9 and TRBJ2-3, with D possibly being TRBD2 (5 bases). Germline-derived CDR1 and CDR2 are SEHNR and FQNEAQ (reference sequence). This CDR3 is built from 14 residues.

The CDR3 coding sequence is TGTGCCAGCAGCTGGGATGGAGGGGCAAACTATGGCTACTACGAGCAGTACGTC. Translation gives CASSWDGGANYGYYEQYV. The chain links TRBV7-9 to TRBJ2-7; tentative D call: TRBD2 (6 bases). Trimming took off 4 bases at V and 3 bases at J, with 25 bases between the two ends. This CDR3 is 18 amino acids long. CDR1 and CDR2 (germline): SEHNR, FQNEAQ (reference sequence).